The 13 T cell receptor beta chains below all came from one sample that was sequenced in a study of metastatic and nonmetastatic thyroid tumors. TCRdb redid the clone calls on the PCR reads using MiXCR. The data show 25,000 or so clones, about 15% seen once. There were no patients who had received any treatment before thyroid surgery. Input material: blood. The receptors were gathered from a male donor with papillary thyroid cancer or a benign thyroid nodule (not recorded which). Some clones in this sample may be carry-over from other donors' samples.

This clone showed up many times. The chain has TRBV5-4 and TRBJ2-3; 9 nucleotides match TRBD2. The CDR3 runs to 14 residues. Unmatched junction bases numbered 5, after V lost 7 bases and J lost 2 bases. The germline V gene encodes CDR1 SGHNT and CDR2 YYREEE (reference sequence). CDR3 coding DNA: TGTGCCAGCCGGGCGGGAGGGGACACAGATACGCAGTATTTT. Encoded protein: CASRAGGDTDTQYF.

The table lists this clone with many counts. This chain joins TRBV2 and TRBJ1-1, with a weak D call TRBD1 (6 bases). V was pared by 7 bases and J by 4 bases, with 13 bases between. The germline V gene has CDR1 SNHLY and CDR2 FYNNEI. There are 13 residues in the CDR3. The DNA for the CDR3 is TGTGCCAGCAATGGGGGCTCTTTCACTGAAGCTTTCTTT. Protein sequence: CASNGGSFTEAFF.

Ten or more counts support this clone. This rearrangement joins TRBV29-1 to TRBJ2-1, with D uncertain. The CDR3 sequence is 11 residues long. The V gene's germline CDR1 is SQVTM and CDR2 ANQGSEA. V was trimmed by 4 bases and J by 6 bases, leaving 7 bases between them. The CDR3 DNA is TGCAGCGTTGTTCAGCGCAATGAGCAGTTCTTC. Its translation: CSVVQRNEQFF.

This clone has at least ten counts. Here the CDR3 DNA reads TGTGCCAGCAGCTCCAACGGACAGGGCGGCATTCAGTACTTC. Translating it yields CASSSNGQGGIQYF. J is TRBJ2-4 and V is TRBV7-2; TRBD1 matches at 8 bases. The junction had 8 bases not matched to a gene; V was cut back by 4 bases and J by 9 bases. The CDR3 totals 14 residues. Germline values: CDR1 SGHTA, CDR2 FQGNSA.

Judged by abundance, this clone is medium-sized. The V and J genes are TRBV11-2 and TRBJ1-6; D uncertain. CDR1 is SGHAT, CDR2 FQNNGV, per germline. This CDR3 region has 12 residues. V shed 0 bases and J shed 9 bases, with 3 bases lying between them. The CDR3 protein is CASSLEISPLHF. CDR3 bases: TGTGCCAGCAGCTTAGAAATTTCACCCCTCCACTTT.

By sample share, this clone is medium-sized (0.01 to 0.1%). This chain links TRBV6-1 with TRBJ1-6; TRBD1 is a possible D gene (6 bases). Between the trimmed V and J ends, which lost 6 bases and 5 bases, there was a span of 11 bases. Germline values: CDR1 MNHNS, CDR2 SASEGT. The CDR3 covers 14 residues. This CDR3 is CASRRQADNSPLHF. The CDR3 DNA reads TGTGCCAGCAGACGACAGGCGGATAATTCACCCCTCCACTTT.

This chain uses TRBV12-3 or TRBV12-4 with TRBJ2-7; D is perhaps TRBD2 (6 bases). With 3 bases removed from V and 6 bases from J, the gap between germline ends came to 12 bases. This CDR3 has 13 residues. CDR3 in DNA: TGTGCCAGCAGTTTGGGGGGTAAGGGCGAGCAGTACTTC. Translated, it gives CASSLGGKGEQYF.

This clone was observed at least ten times. CDR3 amino acids: CAISSGVEYNEQFF. The CDR3 coding sequence is TGTGCCATCTCAAGCGGGGTAGAATACAATGAGCAGTTCTTC. V usage is TRBV12-3 or TRBV12-4 and J usage is TRBJ2-1; 7 nucleotides align to TRBD2. V shed 10 bases and J 4 bases; nucleotides not matched to a gene: 10. The length of the CDR3 is 14 residues.

At least ten counts were recorded for this clone. The J gene is TRBJ1-2, the V gene TRBV28; D is ambiguous. With 2 bases removed from V and 4 bases from J, the gap between germline ends came to 11 bases. Germline-derived CDR1 and CDR2 are MDHEN and SYDVKM. The CDR3 runs 14 residues. The CDR3: CASSLDRSGYGYTF. The CDR3 nucleotides read TGTGCCAGCAGTTTAGACCGGAGTGGCTATGGCTACACCTTC.

This clone was seen ten or more times. The chain links TRBV20-1 to TRBJ2-7, with TRBD2 matching over 11 bases. The CDR3 runs to 16 residues. The germline gives CDR1 DFQATT, CDR2 SNEGSKA (reference sequence). CDR3 bases: TGCAGCGGAACCGGGACTAGCGGACCCGGGCGCTACGAGCAGTACTTC. Translation gives CSGTGTSGPGRYEQYF.

The CDR3 region is CASSYSTILNEQFF. The CDR3, as DNA: TGTGCCAGCAGTTACTCAACGATACTCAATGAGCAGTTCTTC. V usage is TRBV6-6 and J usage is TRBJ2-1, with unresolved D. CDR3 size: 14 residues. In germline, CDR1 is MNHNY, CDR2 SVGAGI (reference sequence). Deletions cut 0 bases from V and 6 bases from J, with 9 bases between.

This clone occurred a few times. An end of the junction does not agree with germline; a read error may underlie this. The sample contains more than one DNA sequence encoding this CDR3. The gene calls are TRBV5-4 and TRBJ2-3; D unresolved. The CDR3 is 14 residues long. Germline loops: CDR1 SGHNT, CDR2 YYREEE (reference sequence). In DNA, the CDR3 is TGTGCCAGCAGCATCCAGTTTAGCACAGATACACAGTATTTT. Protein: CASSIQFSTDTQYF.

This chain uses TRBV19 with TRBJ2-7; 8 bases map to TRBD2. J was trimmed by 6 bases and V by 4 bases; bases with no gene match: 5. The CDR3 is 13 amino acids. Germline V gene lookup returns CDR1 LNHDA and CDR2 SQIVND (reference sequence). CDR3 nucleotide sequence: TGTGCCAGTAGTACGGGGGGGATGAGCGAGCAGTACTTC. It specifies CASSTGGMSEQYF.